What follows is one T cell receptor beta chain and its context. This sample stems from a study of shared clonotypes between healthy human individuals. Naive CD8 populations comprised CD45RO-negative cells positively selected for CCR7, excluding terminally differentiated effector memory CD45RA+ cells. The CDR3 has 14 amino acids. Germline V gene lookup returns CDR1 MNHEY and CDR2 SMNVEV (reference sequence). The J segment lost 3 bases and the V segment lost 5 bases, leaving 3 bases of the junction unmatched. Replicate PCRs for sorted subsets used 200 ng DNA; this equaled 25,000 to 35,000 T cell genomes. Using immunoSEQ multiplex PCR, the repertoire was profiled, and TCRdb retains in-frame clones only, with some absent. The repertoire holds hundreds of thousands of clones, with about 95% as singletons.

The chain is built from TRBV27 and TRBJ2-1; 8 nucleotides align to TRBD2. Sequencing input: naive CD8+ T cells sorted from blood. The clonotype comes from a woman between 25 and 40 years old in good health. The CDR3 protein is CASSPSGYYNEQFF. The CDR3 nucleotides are TGTGCCAGCAGTCCTAGCGGGTACTACAATGAGCAGTTCTTC.